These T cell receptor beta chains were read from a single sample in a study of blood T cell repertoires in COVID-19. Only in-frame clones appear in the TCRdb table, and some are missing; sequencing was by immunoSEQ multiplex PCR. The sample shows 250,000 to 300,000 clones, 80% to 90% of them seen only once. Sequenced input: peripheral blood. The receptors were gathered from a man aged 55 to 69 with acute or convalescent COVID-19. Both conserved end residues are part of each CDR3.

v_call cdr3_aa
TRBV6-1 CASSAQDRARTNQPQHF
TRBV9 CASSVGGQLNTEAFF
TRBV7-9 CASSDRWTGGIFADTQYF
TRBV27 CASSPTTLYREKLFF
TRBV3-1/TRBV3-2 CASSPGTARGETQYF
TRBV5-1 CASSLDQVNEKLFF
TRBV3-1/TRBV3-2 CASSQETTEAFF
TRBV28 CASYGREQETQYF
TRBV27 CASSPGTTTGELFF
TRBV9 CASSPDSHSYEQYF
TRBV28 CASLRQVAKNIQYF
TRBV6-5 CASSLERGGSYEQYF
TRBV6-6 CASTQGYSNQPQHF
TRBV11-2 CASSSQRGNNEQFF
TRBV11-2 CASSRGDTQYF
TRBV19 CASSWSGVGYEQYF
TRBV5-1 CASSLRTWGWGQGTRTEAFF
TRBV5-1 CASSATGYEQYF
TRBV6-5 CASSTTGSGANVLTF
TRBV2 CASNDRGGGYTF
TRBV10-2 CASSESAGRREKLFF
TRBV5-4 CASSLAFGRANTGELFF
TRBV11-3 CASSPGSWEQFF
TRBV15 CATSSAPQGGRGPQHF
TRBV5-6 CASSLLDGAGANVLTF
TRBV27 CASSLNWGLNQPQHF
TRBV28 CASTFRLDRDYEQYF
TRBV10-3 CAISESMGAGEQFF
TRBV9 CASSQSQGQRNTEAFF
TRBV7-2 CASSLGRSTGELFF
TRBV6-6 CASSYSRQANSPLHF
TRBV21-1 CASSKAGGYDEQYF
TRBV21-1 CASSKRLDFSYEQYF
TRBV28 CASSPLSELESALHF
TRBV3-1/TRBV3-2 CASSQDPGMAGPAGELFF
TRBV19 CASSIQTGISYNEQFF
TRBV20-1 CSARETGELFF
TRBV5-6 CASSFPGPFANTEAFF